This is a list of T cell receptor beta chains from one sample in a study. TCRdb reanalysed the multiplex PCR reads using MiXCR and keeps one entry per CDR3 protein. Seen here are 1,100 to 1,500 distinct CDR3 sequences, about 16% observed once, and the top ten hold 51%. What was sequenced was naive CD4+ T cells sorted from blood. The receptors were sampled from a female donor with breast cancer. Each CDR3 is given without its conserved first and last residue.

TRBV12-3/TRBV12-4,ASSLWGETNYGYT
TRBV12-3/TRBV12-4,ASSLAGTKRGGYT
TRBV12-3/TRBV12-4,ASLSGVGYGYT
TRBV12-3/TRBV12-4,ASSDPGRKDYGYT
TRBV12-3/TRBV12-4,ASSSRGGYT
TRBV12-3/TRBV12-4,ASSLRENYGYT
TRBV12-3/TRBV12-4,ASSPVNSYGYT
TRBV12-3/TRBV12-4,ASSSDRHGYT
TRBV12-3/TRBV12-4,ASSPTGAYGYT
TRBV12-3/TRBV12-4,ASSLAGTGNYGYT
TRBV12-3/TRBV12-4,ASSFGDRSYGYT
TRBV12-3/TRBV12-4,ASSILLSRDRGYGYT
TRBV12-3/TRBV12-4,ASSLAGTGTLSNYGYT
TRBV12-3/TRBV12-4,ASARTGDYGYT
TRBV12-3/TRBV12-4,ASKGRYGYT
TRBV12-3/TRBV12-4,ASSYFGTGAYGYT